These 26 T cell receptor beta chains were all obtained from the same sample, sequenced in a study of regulatory T cells in long-lasting Graves disease. Libraries of TCR beta came from iRepertoire HTBI primers plus Arm-PCR of CDR3 regions. One entry per CDR3 protein, called by TCRdb with MiXCR from the multiplex PCR reads. The sample consists of around 450,000 distinct CDR3 sequences, roughly 21% of them appearing once. Regarding time point: persistent/refractory GD, antithyroid drugs over 5 years with positive TRAb. There was RNA extracted from PBMCs, and the TCR library was made from it. The starting material was peripheral blood mononuclear cells (PBMCs), obtained when the disease was refractory, from a patient treated with antithyroid drugs. These receptors all stem from a female donor with Graves disease.

This clonotype was seen many times. The rearrangement joins TRBV5-1 to TRBJ2-2, with a tentative D call TRBD1 (6 bases). Germline V lookup: CDR1 SGHRS, CDR2 YFSETQ. The CDR3 sequence is 15 residues long. Trimming removed 4 bases from V and 0 bases from J, with 10 bases in between. Here the CDR3 DNA reads TGCGCCAGCAGCATACAGGGAACGAACACCGGGGAGCTGTTTTTT. This gives the protein CASSIQGTNTGELFF.

This clonotype was counted a few times. V usage is TRBV7-9 and J usage is TRBJ2-5; 10 positions match TRBD2. Per the germline V gene, CDR1 is SEHNR and CDR2 is FQNEAQ (reference sequence). The V gene end was trimmed by 4 bases and the J gene end by 3 bases; junction bases not matched to a gene: 5. The CDR3 has 15 amino acids. The CDR3 region is CASSSSGRIEETQYF. Written as DNA, the CDR3 is TGTGCCAGCAGCTCTAGCGGGAGAATCGAAGAGACCCAGTACTTC.

Remarks on this clonotype: It may be a read error: a sequence one base away is much more abundant. The chain uses TRBV12-3 or TRBV12-4 and TRBJ1-5, with 9 positions matching TRBD1. With V trimmed by 4 bases and J by 5 bases, 3 bases remained unmatched. The CDR3 is made up of 14 amino acids. The CDR3 here is CASSYGTGHQPQHF. The DNA for the CDR3 is TGTGCCAGCAGTTACGGGACAGGGCATCAGCCCCAGCATTTT.

This clonotype was recorded a few times. The V and J genes are TRBV9 and TRBJ1-1; weak D call: TRBD1 (5 bases). The CDR3 is 13 residues long. Trimming pared 3 bases from V and 10 bases from J, leaving 16 bases between. From germline, CDR1 is SGDLS and CDR2 YYNGEE. The DNA for the CDR3 is TGTGCCAGCAGCGCCCTAAGTTCAGGGAGAGCTTTCTTT. This translates into CASSALSSGRAFF.

This clonotype was recorded at least ten times. The chain recombines TRBV28 with TRBJ1-6; the match to TRBD1 covers 8 bases. Unmatched junction bases numbered 7, after V lost 7 bases and J lost 8 bases. This CDR3 contains 14 residues. Germline CDR1 and CDR2: MDHEN and SYDVKM. The CDR3 sequence: CASKVTGGYSPLHF. For the CDR3, the DNA is TGTGCCAGCAAGGTCACAGGGGGTTATTCACCCCTCCACTTT.

The rearrangement uses TRBV6-1 and TRBJ2-3; D is unclear. This CDR3 has 12 residues. Germline CDR1 MNHNS, CDR2 SASEGT. V dropped 5 bases and J dropped 6 bases, with 9 bases sitting between them. CDR3 DNA: TGTGCCAGCAGTCCGATGCTGGATACGCAGTATTTT. It specifies CASSPMLDTQYF.

Only a few counts were recorded for this clonotype. The chain combines TRBV12-3 or TRBV12-4 with TRBJ2-2; 12 positions agree with TRBD1. V dropped 5 bases and J dropped 4; count of bases not matched to a gene: 11. The CDR3 has 18 residues. CDR3 in DNA: TGTGCCAGCAGTCCTAGAGGGACAGGGGGCGGTAGCACCGGGGAGCTGTTTTTT. It yields the protein CASSPRGTGGGSTGELFF.

There are many counts of this clonotype. The chain joins TRBV28 to TRBJ2-7, with TRBD2 identical over 7 bases. Losses at the gene ends were 5 bases for V and 4 bases for J; bases not matched to a gene: 14. The length of the CDR3 is 16 residues. CDR1 is MDHEN, CDR2 SYDVKM, per germline. The CDR3 here is CASSPPLREGIYEQYF. For the CDR3, the DNA is TGTGCCAGCAGTCCCCCTCTGAGGGAGGGCATTTACGAGCAGTACTTC.

This rearrangement joins TRBV24-1 to TRBJ2-3; D is undetermined. CDR3 size: 15 residues. CDR1 is KGHDR and CDR2 is SFDVKD in the germline V gene. The V gene lost 0 bases and the J gene lost 2 bases, with 8 bases spanning the gap. The CDR3 here is CATSDLQSLTDTQYF. CDR3 nucleotides: TGTGCCACCAGTGATTTGCAGTCCCTCACAGATACGCAGTATTTT.

The sample holds a few counts of this clonotype. The gene calls are TRBV28 and TRBJ2-7, with 9 bases lining up with TRBD1. After removal of 2 bases from V and 3 bases from J, the junction contained 5 bases not matched to a gene. Germline V gene data show CDR1 as MDHEN and CDR2 as SYDVKM. The CDR3 has 15 amino acids. CDR3 nucleotide sequence: TGTGCCAGCAGTTTAACACCGGGACAGGGCTACGAGCAGTACTTC. It yields the protein CASSLTPGQGYEQYF.

This clonotype was picked up many times. The chain has TRBV20-1 and TRBJ1-1, with a weak D call TRBD1 (5 bases). The CDR3 consists of 15 residues. Germline V gene lookup returns CDR1 DFQATT and CDR2 SNEGSKA (reference sequence). Trimming pared 5 bases from V and 5 bases from J, leaving 21 bases between. The CDR3, as DNA: TGCAGTGCTGAGGAGGGACCGCGAGTTGGGACTGAAGCTTTCTTT. Translated: CSAEEGPRVGTEAFF.

This clonotype has more than one count but fewer than ten. The chain is built from TRBV20-1 and TRBJ2-7; D remains unclear. Per germline, CDR1 DFQATT and CDR2 SNEGSKA (reference sequence). The CDR3 covers 13 residues. V was clipped by 1 base and J by 4 bases, with 11 bases between them. CDR3 region: CSARVGRAYEQYF. In DNA, the CDR3 is TGCAGTGCTAGAGTGGGTCGGGCGTACGAGCAGTACTTC.

This clonotype was seen at least ten times. This chain links TRBV5-1 with TRBJ1-2; TRBD1 agrees at 10 bases. The germline gives CDR1 SGHRS, CDR2 YFSETQ. Trimming took 4 bases from V and 6 from J; bases not matched to a gene: 9. This CDR3 has 15 amino acids. In DNA form, the CDR3 reads TGCGCCAGCAGCGATCCGGGACAGGGGAGACATGGCTACACCTTC. It codes for CASSDPGQGRHGYTF.

Ten or more counts support this clonotype. V gene TRBV5-1 combines with J gene TRBJ1-1; D perhaps matches TRBD1 (5 bases). CDR1 SGHRS and CDR2 YFSETQ come from the germline V gene. Deletions cut 1 base from V and 6 bases from J, with 10 bases between. CDR3 length: 13 amino acids. CDR3 coding DNA: TGCGCCAGCAGCTTGTCGGGGGAAGCTGAAGCTTTCTTT. Translated, it gives CASSLSGEAEAFF.

This clonotype was seen a handful of times. The rearrangement links TRBV5-1 to TRBJ2-2; the D gene could be TRBD1 or TRBD2 (5 bases each). Trimming left V 0 bases short and J 6 bases short, with 12 bases between. Germline V gives CDR1 SGHRS, CDR2 YFSETQ. This CDR3 has 15 residues. CDR3 nucleotides: TGCGCCAGCAGCTTGGACACCATGGGACCCGGGGAGCTGTTTTTT. Translated, it gives CASSLDTMGPGELFF. The full variable domain, completed using reference TRBV5-1 and TRBJ2-2, is KAGVTQTPRYLIKTRGQQVTLSCSPISGHRSVSWYQQTPGQGLQFLFEYFSETQRNKGNFPGRFSGRQFSNSRSEMNVSTLELGDSALYLCASSLDTMGPGELFFGEGSRLTVL.

The V and J genes are TRBV12-5 and TRBJ2-6; possibly TRBD1 or TRBD2 for D (5 bases each). V lost 7 bases and J lost 0, with 13 bases in between. From germline, CDR1 is LGHNT and CDR2 FRNRAP. This CDR3 has 16 amino acids. The CDR3 sequence: CASAWDGSSGANVLTF. CDR3 coding DNA: TGTGCTAGTGCCTGGGACGGCAGCTCTGGGGCCAACGTCCTGACTTTC.

In DNA, the CDR3 is TGCGCCAGCAGCGTACCGGGACAGGGGTCTTATGGCTACACCTTC. This encodes CASSVPGQGSYGYTF. J is TRBJ1-2 and V is TRBV5-1, with 10 nucleotides matching TRBD1. Per germline, CDR1 SGHRS and CDR2 YFSETQ. This CDR3 is 15 amino acids long. The V gene end was trimmed by 4 bases and the J gene end by 5 bases; junction bases not matched to a gene: 8. Supplemented by reference TRBV5-1 and TRBJ1-2, the full variable domain reads KAGVTQTPRYLIKTRGQQVTLSCSPISGHRSVSWYQQTPGQGLQFLFEYFSETQRNKGNFPGRFSGRQFSNSRSEMNVSTLELGDSALYLCASSVPGQGSYGYTFGSGTRLTVV.

In this sample, this clonotype turned up a few times. The chain joins TRBV7-9 to TRBJ2-5; D could derive from TRBD1 or TRBD2 (5 bases each). The germline gives CDR1 SEHNR, CDR2 FQNEAQ (reference sequence). V lost 5 bases and J lost 2, with 9 bases in between. The CDR3 consists of 13 residues. The CDR3 region is CASSEGRQETQYF. The CDR3 region has the DNA TGTGCCAGCAGCGAGGGGCGACAAGAGACCCAGTACTTC.

This clonotype has a handful of counts. The rearrangement links TRBV10-3 to TRBJ1-6; 7 bases map to TRBD1. The trim removed 2 bases at V and 7 bases at J, leaving 5 bases unmatched. The CDR3 totals 15 residues. CDR1 and CDR2 (germline): ENHRY, SYGVKD. CDR3 DNA: TGTGCCATCAGTGAGACAGGGGTGAAGAATTCACCCCTCCACTTT. It is translated as CAISETGVKNSPLHF.

This clonotype appeared a few times. The rearrangement joins TRBV18 to TRBJ1-1, with TRBD1 as a possible D gene (5 bases). Trimming shortened V by 8 bases and J by 1 base, and 11 bases separated the two germline ends. This CDR3 has 13 residues. Germline V gene sequence: CDR1 KGHSH, CDR2 LQKENI. CDR3 protein: CASGASWNTEAFF. CDR3 DNA sequence: TGTGCCAGCGGGGCGAGTTGGAACACTGAAGCTTTCTTT.

This clonotype was counted ten times or more. The rearrangement links TRBV11-2 to TRBJ2-5; TRBD2 agrees at 9 bases. The CDR3 is made up of 14 amino acids. In germline, CDR1 is SGHAT, CDR2 FQNNGV. Losses at the gene ends were 5 bases for V and 4 bases for J; bases not matched to a gene: 5. CDR3 sequence: CASSPTSGTETQYF. The CDR3 DNA follows: TGTGCCAGCAGCCCGACTAGCGGCACAGAGACCCAGTACTTC. The complete variable domain, with remaining parts taken from reference TRBV11-2 and TRBJ2-5, reads EAGVAQSPRYKIIEKRQSVAFWCNPISGHATLYWYQQILGQGPKLLIQFQNNGVVDDSQLPKDRFSAERLKGVDSTLKIQPAKLEDSAVYLCASSPTSGTETQYFGPGTRLLVL.

This clonotype was detected many times. This chain joins TRBV6-2 or TRBV6-3 and TRBJ2-5, with D tentatively TRBD2 (5 bases). Germline CDR1 and CDR2: MNHEY and SVGEGT. The CDR3 length is 16 residues. Between the trimmed V and J ends, which lost 2 bases and 1 base, there was a span of 14 bases. The DNA for the CDR3 is TGTGCCAGCAGTTACACAGCGGACCCGTTCCAAGAGACCCAGTACTTC. Encoded protein: CASSYTADPFQETQYF.

The DNA for the CDR3 is TGTGCCAGCAGCTTAGTGAAGACGAACACCGGGGAGCTGTTTTTT. Its translation is CASSLVKTNTGELFF. The chain recombines TRBV7-9 with TRBJ2-2; D uncertain. There are 15 residues in the CDR3. Germline V gives CDR1 SEHNR, CDR2 FQNEAQ (reference sequence). V lost 1 base and J 0 bases, leaving 6 bases between the germline ends.

This clonotype showed up many times. The chain couples TRBV7-2 to TRBJ1-6; D ambiguous. With 0 bases removed from V and 10 bases from J, the gap between germline ends came to 13 bases. From germline, CDR1 is SGHTA and CDR2 FQGNSA. The CDR3 totals 15 residues. CDR3 nucleotides: TGTGCCAGCAGCTTAGCATGGACCCCGGGCTCACCCCTCCACTTT. Encoded protein: CASSLAWTPGSPLHF.

This clonotype was detected only a few times. This chain joins TRBV7-6 and TRBJ2-1; a weak D match, TRBD1 (6 bases). Trimming shortened V by 5 bases and J by 10 bases, and 21 bases separated the two germline ends. The germline V gene has CDR1 SGHVS and CDR2 FNYEAQ. CDR3 length: 15 residues. The CDR3 DNA reads as TGTGCCAGCAGCCTCACGGACAGATCTGGCGAAGAGCAGTTCTTC. Its translation is CASSLTDRSGEEQFF. The full variable domain, completed using reference TRBV7-6 and TRBJ2-1, is GAGVSQSPRYKVTKRGQDVALRCDPISGHVSLYWYRQALGQGPEFLTYFNYEAQQDKSGLPNDRFSAERPEGSISTLTIQRTEQRDSAMYRCASSLTDRSGEEQFFGPGTRLTVL.

The chain is built from TRBV25-1 and TRBJ1-2; D possibly corresponds to TRBD1 (6 bases). The germline CDR1 and CDR2 sequences are MGHDK and SYGVNS. The CDR3 has 15 amino acids. V was shortened by 1 base and J by 2 bases, with 11 bases between the two germline ends. CDR3 DNA sequence: TGTGCCAGCAGTGAATGGGGGGCGGCGAACTATGGCTACACCTTC. Its translation: CASSEWGAANYGYTF.